This T cell receptor beta chain was sequenced during a study of cytomegalovirus exposure and HLA in healthy donors. Study conclusions and caveats: Overall, approximately 150 TCR beta chains were annotated as cytomegalovirus-associated. Later on, an analysis showed TCR association rates differing by HLA locus, with DRB1 the most and HLA-C the fewest.

In the case of this clone: Antigen: not known.

Researchers ran the PCR with 60 Vbeta and 13 Jbeta primers. The table came from immunoSEQ multiplex PCR; TCRdb's copy has only in-frame clones and leaves some out. This table holds about 120,000 clones, 80% found once. The TCR originated in a female donor in good health and CMV-seropositive. Specimen: PBMCs.

The chain's CDR3 is CASGAGLGEKLFF. The CDR3 DNA is TGTGCCAGCGGGGCAGGGTTAGGAGAAAAACTGTTTTTT. This sequence joins TRBV28 and TRBJ1-4, with D tentatively TRBD1 (5 bases). CDR1 and CDR2 from the germline V gene are MDHEN and SYDVKM. The ends were cut back, 8 bases at V and 8 bases at J, with 15 bases in the middle. This CDR3 has 13 amino acids.